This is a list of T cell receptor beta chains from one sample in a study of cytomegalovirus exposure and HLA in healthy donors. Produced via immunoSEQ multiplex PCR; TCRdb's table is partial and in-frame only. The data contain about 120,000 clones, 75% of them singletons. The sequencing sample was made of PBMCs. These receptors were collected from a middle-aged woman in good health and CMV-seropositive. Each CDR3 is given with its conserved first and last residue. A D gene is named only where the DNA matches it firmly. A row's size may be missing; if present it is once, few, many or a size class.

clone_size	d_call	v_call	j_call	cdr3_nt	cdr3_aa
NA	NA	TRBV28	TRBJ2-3	TGTGCCAGCACCAGCGGAAGCACAGATACGCAGTATTTT	CASTSGSTDTQYF
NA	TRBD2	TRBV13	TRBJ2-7	TGTGCCAGCAGGTCTCCACGCCGGGGGGATTACGAGCAGTACTTC	CASRSPRRGDYEQYF
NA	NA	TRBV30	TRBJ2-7	TGTGCCTGGAGTGGATATGGCGGGGGCGGGTACGAGCAGTACTTC	CAWSGYGGGGYEQYF
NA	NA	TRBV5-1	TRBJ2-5	TGCGCCAGCAGCAGGGGGGGGAGTGAGACCCAGTACTTC	CASSRGGSETQYF
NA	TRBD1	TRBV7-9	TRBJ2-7	TGTGCCAGCAGCCCCCGACAGGGGGAGATCTACGAGCAGTACTTC	CASSPRQGEIYEQYF
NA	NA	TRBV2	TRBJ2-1	TGTGCCAGCAGTGGCGGTAGCGTTGAGCAGTTCTTC	CASSGGSVEQFF
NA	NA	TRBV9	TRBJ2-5	TGTGCCAGCAGCGTAGGTACCGCCTCCCGAGAGCAGTACTTC	CASSVGTASREQYF
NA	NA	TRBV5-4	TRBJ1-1	TGTGCCAGCAGCTTGGCGACAGCCCTAGAAGCTTTCTTT	CASSLATALEAFF
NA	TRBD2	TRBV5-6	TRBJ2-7	TGTGCCAGCAGCTCCTCCGGACTAGCGGGAGTATATACCTACGAGCAGTACTTC	CASSSSGLAGVYTYEQYF
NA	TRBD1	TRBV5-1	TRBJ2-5	TGCGCCAGCAGCTTGGTACAGGGGAACGAGGAGACCCAGTACTTC	CASSLVQGNEETQYF
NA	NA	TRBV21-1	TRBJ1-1	TGTGCCAGCAGCACGGTCCCGGGACAGTCCACTGAAGCTTTCTTT	CASSTVPGQSTEAFF
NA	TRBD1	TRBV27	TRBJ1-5	TGTGCCAGCAGGGCTGACAGGGCTGCCGGGAGGCCCCAGCATTTT	CASRADRAAGRPQHF
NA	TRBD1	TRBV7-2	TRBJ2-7	TGTGCCAGCAGCATAACCGGGACAGGGGCCTTTTACGACGAGCAGTACTTC	CASSITGTGAFYDEQYF
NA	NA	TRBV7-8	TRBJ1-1	TGTGCCAGCAGCCCCCCCGGGATAAGAATGAACACTGAAGCTTTCTTT	CASSPPGIRMNTEAFF
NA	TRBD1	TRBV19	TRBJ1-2	TGTGCCAGTAGTTTCTCCGGGACAGTCCCCTATGGCTACACCTTC	CASSFSGTVPYGYTF
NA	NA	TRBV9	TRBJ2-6	TGTGCCAGCAACTCCCTAGTACTCGGGGCCAACGTCCTGACTTTC	CASNSLVLGANVLTF
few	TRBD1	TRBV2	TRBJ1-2	TGTGCCAGCAGCGGGACAGGGGGCAACTATGGCTACACCTTC	CASSGTGGNYGYTF
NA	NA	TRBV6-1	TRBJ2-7	TGTGCCAGCACGGGGTTTTCCTACGGGCAGTACTTC	CASTGFSYGQYF
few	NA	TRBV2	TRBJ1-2	TGTGCCAGCAGTGAAAGGGGCGTGTATGGCTACACCTTC	CASSERGVYGYTF
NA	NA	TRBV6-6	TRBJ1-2	TGTGCCAGCAGCCTAGACCGTGGCGGCTACACCTTC	CASSLDRGGYTF
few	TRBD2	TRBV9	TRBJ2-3	TGTGCCAGCAGCCTCGTGGGGACTAGCGGCCGCACAGATACGCAGTATTTT	CASSLVGTSGRTDTQYF
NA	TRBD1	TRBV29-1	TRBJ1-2	TGCAGCGTTGAATCGACAGGGGAAAACTATGGCTACACCTTC	CSVESTGENYGYTF
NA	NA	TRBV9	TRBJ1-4	TGTGCCAGCAGCAGAGCAGGGGCAACTAATGAAAAACTGTTTTTT	CASSRAGATNEKLFF
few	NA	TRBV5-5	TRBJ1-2	TGTGCCAGCAGCAATAAGGTCGGGATCTATGGCTACACCTTC	CASSNKVGIYGYTF
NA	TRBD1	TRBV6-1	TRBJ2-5	TGTGCCAGCGGGGGACAGGGGTGGGGAGAGACCCAGTACTTC	CASGGQGWGETQYF
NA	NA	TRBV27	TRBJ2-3	TGTGCCAGCAGTTTACCGACAGCCACAGATACGCAGTATTTT	CASSLPTATDTQYF
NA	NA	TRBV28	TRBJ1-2	TGTGCCAGCAGTTCAAACTATGGCTACACCTTC	CASSSNYGYTF
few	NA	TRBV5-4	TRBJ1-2	TGTGCCAGCAGCTCCCTGGAGGTAAACTATGGCTACACCTTC	CASSSLEVNYGYTF
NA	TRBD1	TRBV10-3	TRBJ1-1	TGTGCCATCAAACAGGGGGCTGCTGAAGCTTTCTTT	CAIKQGAAEAFF
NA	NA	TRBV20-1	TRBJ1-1	TGCAGTGCTAGGGGCAGCACTGAAGCTTTCTTT	CSARGSTEAFF
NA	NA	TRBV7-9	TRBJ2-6	TGTGCCAGCAGTCGGGACAACCTCCGTCCTGGGGCCAACGTCCTGACTTTC	CASSRDNLRPGANVLTF
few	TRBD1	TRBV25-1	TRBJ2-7	TGTGCCAGCAGTGATCACGGGACAGGCCACTACGAGCAGTACTTC	CASSDHGTGHYEQYF
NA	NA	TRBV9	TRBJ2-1	TGTGCCAGCAGCGGCGACCGGGAATACAATGAGCAGTTCTTC	CASSGDREYNEQFF
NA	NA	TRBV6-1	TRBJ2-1	TGTGCCAGCAGTGAAGTGGGGCCTCGGGGGGAGCAGTTCTTC	CASSEVGPRGEQFF
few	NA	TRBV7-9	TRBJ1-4	TGTGCCAGCAGCTTAAGGGGGAAGGATGAAAAACTGTTTTTT	CASSLRGKDEKLFF
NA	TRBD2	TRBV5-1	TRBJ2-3	TGCGCCAGCAGCGATACCGGGACTAGCGGGAGCACAGATACGCAGTATTTT	CASSDTGTSGSTDTQYF
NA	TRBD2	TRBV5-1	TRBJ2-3	TGCGCCAGTTCGGCTAGCGGGGCTAGCACAGATACGCAGTATTTT	CASSASGASTDTQYF
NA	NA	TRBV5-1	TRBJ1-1	TGCGCCAGCAGCTCCGGTGGGGGGTTTAACACTGAAGCTTTCTTT	CASSSGGGFNTEAFF
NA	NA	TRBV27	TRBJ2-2	TGTGCCAGCAGGGGATCACTAGCGAACACCGGGGAGCTGTTTTTT	CASRGSLANTGELFF